This T cell receptor (beta chain) is from a study of blood T cell repertoires in COVID-19. The length of the CDR3 is 15 residues. CDR1 and CDR2 (germline): KGHDR, SFDVKD. Trimming took 4 bases from V and 1 from J; bases not matched to a gene: 4. As processed by the authors: Reference gene primer amplification gave nucleated cell count estimates. The data were produced by immunoSEQ multiplex PCR, yet TCRdb's version contains in-frame clones alone and is incomplete. The V and J calls and clone size come from that table; D and trimming were worked out from the DNA. The sample has 150,000 or so clones; 80% to 85% are singletons. Assignments of participants to cohorts depended upon their own reported clinical history. In Cohort 3, a recovered donor had either two negative PCRs, clearance, or symptom resolution.

The chain joins TRBV24-1 to TRBJ2-3; 7 bases are shared with TRBD2. The sample consisted of PBMCs or T cells enriched from blood (not recorded which). This receptor was identified in a woman in her fifties or sixties who had recovered from COVID-19. The CDR3 here is CATSETLARTDTQYF. Written as DNA, the CDR3 is TGTGCCACCAGTGAAACACTAGCGCGCACAGATACGCAGTATTTT.